This T cell receptor (beta chain) comes out of a study of metastatic and nonmetastatic thyroid tumors. Authors' analysis steps: To classify distant metastasis in papillary thyroid cancer, a model was built from CDR3 differences across clinicopathological groups. Via MiXCR, TCRdb re-called the PCR reads. TCRdb's processing, not the authors', yielded these V and J calls. This sample has 46,000 or so clones, with roughly 15% found just once. The CDR3 runs to 15 residues. Trimming shortened V by 1 base and J by 3 bases, and 13 bases separated the two germline ends. Germline CDR1 is SGHAT and CDR2 is FQNNGV. There were no patients who had received any treatment before thyroid surgery. This clone was seen ten or more times.

The sequenced sample consisted of blood. The chain links TRBV11-2 to TRBJ2-7; no clear D gene. The sequence derives from a female donor with papillary thyroid cancer or a benign thyroid nodule (not recorded which). Some clones in this sample may be carry-over from other donors' samples. DNA for the CDR3: TGTGCCAGCAGCTTAGTTGCCCCCCCCTACTACGAGCAGTACTTC. As protein: CASSLVAPPYYEQYF. Full variable domain (remainder filled in from reference TRBV11-2 and TRBJ2-7): EAGVAQSPRYKIIEKRQSVAFWCNPISGHATLYWYQQILGQGPKLLIQFQNNGVVDDSQLPKDRFSAERLKGVDSTLKIQPAKLEDSAVYLCASSLVAPPYYEQYFGPGTRLTVT.